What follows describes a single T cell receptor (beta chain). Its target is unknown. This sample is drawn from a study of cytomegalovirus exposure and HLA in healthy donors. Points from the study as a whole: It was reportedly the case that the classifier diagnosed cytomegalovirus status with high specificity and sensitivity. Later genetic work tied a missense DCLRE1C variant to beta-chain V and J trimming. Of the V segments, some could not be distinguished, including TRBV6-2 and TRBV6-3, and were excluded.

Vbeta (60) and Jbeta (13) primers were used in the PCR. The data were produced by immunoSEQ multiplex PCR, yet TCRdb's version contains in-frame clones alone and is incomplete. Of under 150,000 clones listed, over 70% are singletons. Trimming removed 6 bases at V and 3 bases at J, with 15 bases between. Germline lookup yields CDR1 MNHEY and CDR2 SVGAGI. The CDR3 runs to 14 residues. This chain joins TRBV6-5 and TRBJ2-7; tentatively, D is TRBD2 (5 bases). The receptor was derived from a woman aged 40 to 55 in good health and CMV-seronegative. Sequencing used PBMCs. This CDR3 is CASRIGGRGYEQYF. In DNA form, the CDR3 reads TGTGCCAGCAGGATCGGCGGACGGGGCTACGAGCAGTACTTC.